This section outlines one TCR beta chain sequence together with its context. Clones were sequenced by immunoSEQ multiplex PCR, and TCRdb holds only the in-frame ones, with some missing. The table shows around 73,000 clones, with around 80% occurring only once. The CDR3 loop spans 14 amino acids. V was shortened by 4 bases and J by 4 bases, with 13 bases between the two germline ends. From germline, CDR1 is MNHEY and CDR2 SVGAGI. The sample belongs to a study of glioma-infiltrating T cells after dendritic cell vaccination. Here the sequenced sample was blood, taken before dendritic cell vaccination. This sequence was found in a human donor with glioblastoma. The rearrangement joins TRBV6-5 to TRBJ1-1; D may be TRBD1 (5 bases). CDR3 in DNA: TGTGCCAGCAGTTTGAGGCAGGGTCCCACTGAAGCTTTCTTT. This sequence encodes CASSLRQGPTEAFF.